The T cell receptor beta chain described here comes from a study of blood T cell repertoires in COVID-19. Across the study: Collection of acute and convalescent COVID-19 samples took place in the United States, Italy and Spain.

The repertoire was sequenced with immunoSEQ multiplex PCR; TCRdb's copy has only in-frame clones and lacks some. The data show just over 300,000 clones, approximately 86% seen once. This CDR3 is built from 15 residues. J was trimmed by 2 bases and V by 1 base; bases with no gene match: 1. Germline V CDR1 and CDR2: MGHDK, SYGVNS. Two negative PCRs, clearance, or symptom resolution characterized the recovered Cohort 3 donors. The specimen was PBMCs or T cells enriched from blood (not recorded which). This chain joins TRBV25-1 and TRBJ2-1, with 8 positions matching TRBD2. This sequence was found in a young woman who had recovered from COVID-19. CDR3 bases: TGTGCCAGCAGTGAATCCGGGAGGGCCTACAATGAGCAGTTCTTC. Translated: CASSESGRAYNEQFF.